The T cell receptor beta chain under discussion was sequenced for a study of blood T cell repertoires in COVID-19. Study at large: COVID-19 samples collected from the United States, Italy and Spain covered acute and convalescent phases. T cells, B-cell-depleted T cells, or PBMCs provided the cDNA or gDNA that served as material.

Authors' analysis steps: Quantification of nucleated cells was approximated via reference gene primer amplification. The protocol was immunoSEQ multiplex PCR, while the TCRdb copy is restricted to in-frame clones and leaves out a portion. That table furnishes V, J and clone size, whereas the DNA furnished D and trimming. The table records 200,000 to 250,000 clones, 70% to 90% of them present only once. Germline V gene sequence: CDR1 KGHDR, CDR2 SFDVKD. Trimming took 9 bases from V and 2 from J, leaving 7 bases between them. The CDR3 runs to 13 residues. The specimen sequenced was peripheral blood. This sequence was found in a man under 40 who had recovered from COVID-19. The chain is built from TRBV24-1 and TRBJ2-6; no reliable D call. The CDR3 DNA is TGTGCCACCTCAGTGGCTGGGGCCAACGTCCTGACTTTC. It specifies CATSVAGANVLTF.